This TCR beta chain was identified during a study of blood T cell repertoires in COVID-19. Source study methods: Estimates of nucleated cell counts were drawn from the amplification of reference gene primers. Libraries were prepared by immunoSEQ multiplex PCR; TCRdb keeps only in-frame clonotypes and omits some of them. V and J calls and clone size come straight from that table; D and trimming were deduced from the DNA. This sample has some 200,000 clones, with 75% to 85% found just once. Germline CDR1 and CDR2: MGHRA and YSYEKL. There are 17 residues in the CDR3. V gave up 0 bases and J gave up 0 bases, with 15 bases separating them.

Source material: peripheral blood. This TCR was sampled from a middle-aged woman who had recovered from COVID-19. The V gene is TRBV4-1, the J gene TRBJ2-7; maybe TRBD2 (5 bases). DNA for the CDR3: TGCGCCAGCAGCCAAGAAGGAAGCGGTTCATACTCCTACGAGCAGTACTTC. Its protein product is CASSQEGSGSYSYEQYF.